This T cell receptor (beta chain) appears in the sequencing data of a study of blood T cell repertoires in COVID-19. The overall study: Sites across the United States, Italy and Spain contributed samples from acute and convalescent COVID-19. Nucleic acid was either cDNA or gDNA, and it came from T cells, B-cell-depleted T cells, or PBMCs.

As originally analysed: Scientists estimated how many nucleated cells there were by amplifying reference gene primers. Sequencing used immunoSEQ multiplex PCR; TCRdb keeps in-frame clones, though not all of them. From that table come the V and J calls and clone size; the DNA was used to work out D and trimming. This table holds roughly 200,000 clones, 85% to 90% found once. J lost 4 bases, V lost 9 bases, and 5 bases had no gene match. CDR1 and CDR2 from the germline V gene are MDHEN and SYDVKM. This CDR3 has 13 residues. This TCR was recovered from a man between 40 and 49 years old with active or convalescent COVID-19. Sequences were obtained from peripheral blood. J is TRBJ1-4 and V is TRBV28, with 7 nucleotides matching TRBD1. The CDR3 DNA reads TGTGCCAGTCAGGGACAGATTAATGAAAAACTGTTTTTT. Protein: CASQGQINEKLFF.